This T cell receptor beta chain is drawn from a study of T-cell reconstitution after alpha-beta-depleted transplantation in children. Preparation of the TCRbeta library used unique molecular identifiers. TCRdb re-called the PCR reads through MiXCR, storing one row per CDR3 protein. The profile shows some 460,000 distinct CDR3 sequences, 15% to 20% of them singletons. Per the germline V gene, CDR1 is MNHNS and CDR2 is SASEGT. This CDR3 has 14 residues. The trim removed 6 bases at V and 3 bases at J, leaving 4 bases unmatched. Study-wide results and caveats: Once a year had passed after transplant, T-cell counts and diversity came mostly from newly produced T cells. Surviving thymic progenitors and recipient T cells were the source of high TCRbeta diversity at day 60 in some patients. At around two months after transplant, the alpha-beta T cells were reportedly derived from several hundred expanded clones that came from non-depleted graft cells.

This clonotype was seen more than once but under ten times. The antigen is unknown. The chain couples TRBV6-1 to TRBJ2-2; 7 nucleotides align to TRBD1. This TCR derives from a boy under three years old who had a stem cell transplant for Wiskott-Aldrich syndrome, so the T cells may come from the graft donor. The starting material was PBMCs, mostly from graft donor cells, obtained 360 days after TCRalphabeta/CD19-depleted stem cell transplant. The CDR3, as DNA: TGTGCCAGCAGGAGGACAGGTTACACCGGGGAGCTGTTTTTT. Residues: CASRRTGYTGELFF.